One and the same sample provided the 8 T cell receptor beta chains below, sequenced in a study of blood T cell repertoires in COVID-19. Sequencing was performed with immunoSEQ multiplex PCR; in TCRdb, only in-frame clones are kept and a portion is missing. Found here are 200,000 to 250,000 clones, over 80% of them singletons; the top ten hold approximately 2%. Sequenced: peripheral blood. The receptor source for this set is a young man who had recovered from COVID-19.

This chain uses TRBV6-4 with TRBJ2-1; D is unclear. Per the germline V gene, CDR1 is MRHNA and CDR2 is SNTAGT. This CDR3 region has 13 residues. Trimming took 0 bases from V and 10 from J, leaving 10 bases between them. CDR3 DNA: TGTGCCAGCAGTGACTCGAGCACCCGGGAGCAGTTCTTC. This encodes CASSDSSTREQFF.

The V call is TRBV7-9, the J call TRBJ2-1; D remains unclear. CDR3 length: 14 residues. V was shortened by 5 bases and J by 8 bases, with 16 bases between the two germline ends. Looked up from germline, CDR1 is SEHNR and CDR2 is FQNEAQ (reference sequence). Written as DNA, the CDR3 is TGTGCCAGCAGCCCCCCCGGGTCTGAAGATGAGCAGTTCTTC. Protein sequence: CASSPPGSEDEQFF.

The chain joins TRBV7-9 to TRBJ2-7, with 9 bases lining up with TRBD1. Trimming removed 7 bases from V and 0 bases from J; junction bases left unmatched: 10. Germline V gene lookup returns CDR1 SEHNR and CDR2 FQNEAQ (reference sequence). The CDR3 contains 16 residues. The CDR3 protein is CASTPLGTGYSYEQYF. The CDR3 DNA sequence: TGTGCCAGCACCCCTCTCGGGACAGGGTACTCCTACGAGCAGTACTTC.

This clone has a handful of counts. V is TRBV19 and J is TRBJ1-2, with 8 bases matching TRBD1. V dropped 5 bases and J dropped 6; count of bases not matched to a gene: 8. Germline V gene data show CDR1 as LNHDA and CDR2 as SQIVND (reference sequence). This CDR3 is built from 14 residues. The CDR3 DNA reads TGTGCCAGTAGTGTTACACCGGGACAGGATGGCTACACCTTC. Residues: CASSVTPGQDGYTF.

The chain's CDR3 is CASSRQPGSWEKLFF. CDR3 DNA: TGTGCCAGCAGCCGCCAGCCCGGGTCGTGGGAAAAACTGTTTTTT. V gene TRBV14 combines with J gene TRBJ1-4; unclear D gene. CDR1 and CDR2 (germline): SGHDN, FVKESK. Trimming left V 4 bases short and J 8 bases short, with 17 bases between. The CDR3 extends over 15 amino acids.

The rearrangement joins TRBV12-3 or TRBV12-4 to TRBJ2-3; 7 bases line up with TRBD1. The V gene end was trimmed by 6 bases and the J gene end by 4 bases; junction bases not matched to a gene: 4. CDR3 size: 13 residues. CDR3 nucleotides: TGTGCCAGCAGCCCACAGGGGCCAGATACGCAGTATTTT. Its translation: CASSPQGPDTQYF.

J is TRBJ1-2 and V is TRBV28, with 7 bases matching TRBD1. With 5 bases clipped from V and 2 bases from J, the junction kept 8 bases outside the gene matches. The CDR3 runs 15 residues. The germline gives CDR1 MDHEN, CDR2 SYDVKM. CDR3 coding DNA: TGTGCCAGCAGTGGACGGGACAGCCGAAACTATGGCTACACCTTC. It yields the protein CASSGRDSRNYGYTF.

The chain carries TRBV6-1 and TRBJ2-5, with 12 bases that match TRBD2. Germline CDR1 MNHNS, CDR2 SASEGT. The CDR3 has 16 residues. The J segment lost 1 base and the V segment lost 4 bases, leaving 4 bases of the junction unmatched. The CDR3 sequence: CASSATSGGIQETQYF. CDR3 coding DNA: TGTGCCAGCAGTGCTACTAGCGGGGGGATCCAAGAGACCCAGTACTTC.